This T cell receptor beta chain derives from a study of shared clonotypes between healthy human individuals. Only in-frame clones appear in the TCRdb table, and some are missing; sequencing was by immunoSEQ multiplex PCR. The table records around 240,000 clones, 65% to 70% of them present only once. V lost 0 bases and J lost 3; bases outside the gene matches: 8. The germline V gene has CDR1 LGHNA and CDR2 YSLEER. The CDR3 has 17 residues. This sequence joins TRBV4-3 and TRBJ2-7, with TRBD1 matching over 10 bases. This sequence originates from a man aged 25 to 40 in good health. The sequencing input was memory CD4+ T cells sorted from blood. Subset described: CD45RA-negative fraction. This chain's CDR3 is CASSQDLGTGEVYEQYF. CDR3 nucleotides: TGCGCCAGCAGCCAAGACCTCGGGACAGGGGAGGTCTACGAGCAGTACTTC.